A selection of T cell receptor beta chains follows, all from one sample in a study of OX40 agonist ivuxolimab in advanced cancers. Profiled with immunoSEQ multiplex PCR; TCRdb holds only in-frame clones, not every one. The sample consists of about 79,000 clones, roughly nine tenths of them appearing once. Sequenced here: CD4+ or CD8+ T cells sorted from blood, sampled in a trial of the OX40 agonist ivuxolimab. These receptors all come from an adult with an advanced solid tumor such as melanoma, head and neck, liver or kidney cancer. CDR3s include the opening cysteine and the closing phenylalanine or tryptophan. The order of the fields is clone size, J gene, D gene, V gene, CDR3 protein, CDR3 DNA. D genes are given only for firm matches. Some rows have no size entry. The others give once, few or many, or a class for an expanded clone.

abundance: -
j_gene: TRBJ2-3
d_gene: -
v_gene: TRBV5-1
CDR3aa: CASSLAADTDTQYF
CDR3nt: TGCGCCAGCAGCTTGGCAGCGGACACAGATACGCAGTATTTT

abundance: -
j_gene: TRBJ2-2
d_gene: TRBD1
v_gene: TRBV10-3
CDR3aa: CAITSRAGGNTGELFF
CDR3nt: TGTGCCATCACCTCGCGGGCAGGGGGCAACACCGGGGAGCTGTTTTTT

abundance: -
j_gene: TRBJ2-5
d_gene: -
v_gene: TRBV11-2
CDR3aa: CASSRAGTEETQYF
CDR3nt: TGTGCCAGCAGCAGGGCGGGTACAGAAGAGACCCAGTACTTC

abundance: -
j_gene: TRBJ2-1
d_gene: TRBD2
v_gene: TRBV7-3
CDR3aa: CASSRLAGEPYNEQFF
CDR3nt: TGTGCCAGCAGCCGATTAGCGGGGGAGCCATACAATGAGCAGTTCTTC

abundance: -
j_gene: TRBJ2-3
d_gene: TRBD1
v_gene: TRBV7-9
CDR3aa: CASSQGTGKVADTQYF
CDR3nt: TGTGCCAGCAGCCAGGGGACAGGGAAGGTCGCAGATACGCAGTATTTT

abundance: -
j_gene: TRBJ1-1
d_gene: TRBD1
v_gene: TRBV5-6
CDR3aa: CASRLQGASDTEAFF
CDR3nt: TGTGCCAGCAGACTACAGGGGGCGTCGGACACTGAAGCTTTCTTT

abundance: -
j_gene: TRBJ1-2
d_gene: -
v_gene: TRBV19
CDR3aa: CASSIYNYGYTF
CDR3nt: TGTGCCAGTAGTATCTATAACTATGGCTACACCTTC

abundance: -
j_gene: TRBJ1-3
d_gene: -
v_gene: TRBV6-1
CDR3aa: CASSETGLNTIYF
CDR3nt: TGTGCCAGCAGTGAAACAGGTTTGAACACCATATATTTT

abundance: -
j_gene: TRBJ2-5
d_gene: TRBD2
v_gene: TRBV5-1
CDR3aa: CASSRLAGELQETQYF
CDR3nt: TGCGCCAGCAGCCGACTGGCGGGGGAACTACAAGAGACCCAGTACTTC

abundance: once
j_gene: TRBJ1-6
d_gene: -
v_gene: TRBV30
CDR3aa: CAWTEQGPRSPLHF
CDR3nt: TGTGCCTGGACTGAACAAGGACCGAGGTCACCCCTCCACTTT

abundance: few
j_gene: TRBJ1-2
d_gene: -
v_gene: TRBV18
CDR3aa: CASSPRADWDYGYTF
CDR3nt: TGTGCCAGCTCACCACGGGCAGACTGGGACTATGGCTACACCTTC

abundance: once
j_gene: TRBJ1-2
d_gene: TRBD1
v_gene: TRBV18
CDR3aa: CASSPDRVDGYTF
CDR3nt: TGTGCCAGCTCACCCGACAGGGTGGATGGCTACACCTTC

abundance: -
j_gene: TRBJ2-5
d_gene: TRBD2
v_gene: TRBV9
CDR3aa: CASSVGLAGGPSQYF
CDR3nt: TGTGCCAGCAGCGTAGGACTAGCGGGGGGACCTAGCCAGTACTTC

abundance: -
j_gene: TRBJ2-4
d_gene: -
v_gene: TRBV29-1
CDR3aa: CSSPEGSRRTKNIQYF
CDR3nt: TGCAGCTCCCCAGAGGGATCGCGAAGGACCAAAAACATTCAGTACTTC

abundance: -
j_gene: TRBJ1-6
d_gene: -
v_gene: TRBV7-6
CDR3aa: CASSLEPGVDSPLHF
CDR3nt: TGTGCCAGCAGCTTAGAGCCAGGGGTTGATTCACCCCTCCACTTT

abundance: -
j_gene: TRBJ1-1
d_gene: -
v_gene: TRBV11-1
CDR3aa: CASSLAGRATEAFF
CDR3nt: TGTGCCAGCAGCTTAGCGGGGAGGGCCACTGAAGCTTTCTTT

abundance: -
j_gene: TRBJ2-1
d_gene: -
v_gene: TRBV7-2
CDR3aa: CASSLGIPALKTIEQFF
CDR3nt: TGTGCCAGCAGCCTCGGAATTCCAGCCCTGAAGACTATTGAGCAGTTCTTC

abundance: -
j_gene: TRBJ2-3
d_gene: TRBD2
v_gene: TRBV19
CDR3aa: CASSPYSGGVGDTQYF
CDR3nt: TGTGCCAGTAGTCCCTATAGCGGGGGGGTCGGAGATACGCAGTATTTT

abundance: -
j_gene: TRBJ2-5
d_gene: TRBD1
v_gene: TRBV14
CDR3aa: CASSRTGGYETQYF
CDR3nt: TGTGCCAGCAGCCGGACAGGGGGTTATGAGACCCAGTACTTC

abundance: -
j_gene: TRBJ2-3
d_gene: TRBD2
v_gene: TRBV7-2
CDR3aa: CASSLARLAGGPTAQYF
CDR3nt: TGTGCCAGCAGCTTAGCTCGGCTAGCGGGGGGGCCGACGGCGCAGTATTTT

abundance: -
j_gene: TRBJ2-7
d_gene: -
v_gene: TRBV7-3
CDR3aa: CASSPSRAYEQYF
CDR3nt: TGTGCCAGCAGCCCCTCGAGGGCTTACGAGCAGTACTTC

abundance: once
j_gene: TRBJ2-5
d_gene: TRBD1
v_gene: TRBV5-1
CDR3aa: CASSLARTGGAGQETQYF
CDR3nt: TGCGCCAGCAGCTTGGCCCGGACAGGGGGCGCGGGCCAAGAGACCCAGTACTTC

abundance: -
j_gene: TRBJ1-1
d_gene: TRBD1
v_gene: TRBV7-2
CDR3aa: CASSFDRVGTEAFF
CDR3nt: TGTGCCAGCAGCTTCGACAGGGTGGGGACTGAAGCTTTCTTT

abundance: -
j_gene: TRBJ1-1
d_gene: -
v_gene: TRBV4-2
CDR3aa: CASSQLTTAMNTEAFF
CDR3nt: TGTGCCAGCAGCCAACTTACTACCGCCATGAACACTGAAGCTTTCTTT

abundance: -
j_gene: TRBJ1-2
d_gene: -
v_gene: TRBV7-2
CDR3aa: CASSLDLGLGYTF
CDR3nt: TGTGCCAGCAGCTTAGATTTGGGTTTGGGCTACACCTTC

abundance: -
j_gene: TRBJ2-2
d_gene: TRBD2
v_gene: TRBV5-1
CDR3aa: CASGSGSGGFTGELFF
CDR3nt: TGCGCCAGCGGCTCCGGTAGCGGGGGATTCACCGGGGAGCTGTTTTTT

abundance: once
j_gene: TRBJ1-2
d_gene: -
v_gene: TRBV30
CDR3aa: CAWSVHRAGYGYTF
CDR3nt: TGTGCCTGGAGTGTACATCGGGCGGGCTATGGCTACACCTTC

abundance: -
j_gene: TRBJ2-7
d_gene: -
v_gene: TRBV9
CDR3aa: CASSVTYLTHGGEQYF
CDR3nt: TGTGCCAGCAGCGTCACCTACTTGACCCACGGGGGCGAGCAGTACTTC

abundance: -
j_gene: TRBJ1-5
d_gene: -
v_gene: TRBV6-1
CDR3aa: CASSERSRFWEYQPQHF
CDR3nt: TGTGCCAGCAGTGAAAGGTCGAGGTTTTGGGAGTATCAGCCCCAGCATTTT

abundance: -
j_gene: TRBJ2-2
d_gene: -
v_gene: TRBV4-3
CDR3aa: CASSQYSVTGELFF
CDR3nt: TGCGCCAGCAGCCAGTATTCTGTAACCGGGGAGCTGTTTTTT

abundance: few
j_gene: TRBJ2-2
d_gene: -
v_gene: TRBV9
CDR3aa: CASSVGPTKNTGELFF
CDR3nt: TGTGCCAGCAGCGTAGGGCCCACTAAGAACACCGGGGAGCTGTTTTTT

abundance: -
j_gene: TRBJ2-7
d_gene: TRBD1
v_gene: TRBV27
CDR3aa: CASSSGGTGATSYEQYF
CDR3nt: TGTGCCAGCAGTTCGGGCGGAACAGGGGCCACCTCCTACGAGCAGTACTTC

abundance: few
j_gene: TRBJ2-7
d_gene: TRBD1
v_gene: TRBV5-1
CDR3aa: CASSPRTGPSYEQYF
CDR3nt: TGCGCCAGCAGCCCTAGGACAGGGCCGTCCTACGAGCAGTACTTC

abundance: -
j_gene: TRBJ2-3
d_gene: -
v_gene: TRBV18
CDR3aa: CASRDINTDTQYF
CDR3nt: TGTGCCAGCCGGGATATTAACACAGATACGCAGTATTTT

abundance: -
j_gene: TRBJ2-5
d_gene: -
v_gene: TRBV7-7
CDR3aa: CASSFYSSAGETQYF
CDR3nt: TGTGCCAGCAGCTTTTATAGTAGCGCGGGAGAGACCCAGTACTTC

abundance: few
j_gene: TRBJ2-3
d_gene: -
v_gene: TRBV5-1
CDR3aa: CASSYSRGTDTQYF
CDR3nt: TGCGCCAGCAGCTATTCTAGGGGGACAGATACGCAGTATTTT

abundance: -
j_gene: TRBJ1-5
d_gene: TRBD1
v_gene: TRBV5-1
CDR3aa: CASSLTGVQPQHF
CDR3nt: TGCGCCAGCAGCTTGACAGGGGTTCAGCCCCAGCATTTT

abundance: -
j_gene: TRBJ1-6
d_gene: TRBD1
v_gene: TRBV10-1
CDR3aa: CASSDGRGPNSPLHF
CDR3nt: TGCGCCAGCAGTGATGGCAGGGGGCCCAATTCACCCCTCCACTTT

abundance: -
j_gene: TRBJ2-7
d_gene: TRBD1
v_gene: TRBV6-1
CDR3aa: CASSERQGILTEQYF
CDR3nt: TGTGCCAGCAGTGAACGACAGGGGATCCTGACCGAGCAGTACTTC

abundance: -
j_gene: TRBJ2-2
d_gene: -
v_gene: TRBV5-1
CDR3aa: CASTRGTGELFF
CDR3nt: TGCGCCAGCACCCGGGGGACCGGGGAGCTGTTTTTT